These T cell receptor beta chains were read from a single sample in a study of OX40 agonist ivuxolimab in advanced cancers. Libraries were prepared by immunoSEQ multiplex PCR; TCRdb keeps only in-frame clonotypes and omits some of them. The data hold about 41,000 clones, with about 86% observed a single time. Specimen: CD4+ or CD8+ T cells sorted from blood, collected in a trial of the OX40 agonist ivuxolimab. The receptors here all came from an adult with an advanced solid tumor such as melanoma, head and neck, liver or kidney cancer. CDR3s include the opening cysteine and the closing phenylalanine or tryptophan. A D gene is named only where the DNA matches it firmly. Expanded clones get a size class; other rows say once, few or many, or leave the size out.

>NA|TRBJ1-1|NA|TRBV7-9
CASSLEGGTEAFF
TGTGCCAGCAGCTTAGAGGGGGGGACTGAAGCTTTCTTT
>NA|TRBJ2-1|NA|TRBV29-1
CSVGGFSEHSYNEQFF
TGCAGCGTTGGAGGTTTCTCGGAACACTCCTACAATGAGCAGTTCTTC
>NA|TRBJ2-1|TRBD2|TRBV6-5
CASSYSGGRSNNEQFF
TGTGCCAGCAGTTACTCGGGCGGGAGATCCAACAATGAGCAGTTCTTC
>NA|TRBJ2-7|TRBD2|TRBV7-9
CASSEGLAATYEQYF
TGTGCCAGCAGCGAGGGACTAGCGGCTACCTACGAGCAGTACTTC
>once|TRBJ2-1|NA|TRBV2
CASSELGAELGDEQFF
TGTGCCAGCAGTGAATTGGGGGCAGAACTAGGCGATGAGCAGTTCTTC
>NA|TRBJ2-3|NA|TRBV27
CASSLGSSRPTDTQYF
TGTGCCAGCAGTTTGGGTAGCAGCCGCCCCACAGATACGCAGTATTTT
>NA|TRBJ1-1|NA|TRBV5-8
CAAKRGGTVNTEAFF
TGTGCCGCAAAACGAGGGGGGACGGTGAACACTGAAGCTTTCTTT
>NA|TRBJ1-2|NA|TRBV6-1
CASSGIRDSYTF
TGTGCCAGCAGTGGGATCAGGGACAGCTACACCTTC
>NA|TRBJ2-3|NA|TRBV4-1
CASSQEGAQITDTQYF
TGCGCCAGCAGCCAAGAGGGGGCACAGATCACAGATACGCAGTATTTT
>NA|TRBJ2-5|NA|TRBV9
CASSVSQHPRETQYF
TGTGCCAGCAGCGTTTCACAGCACCCTAGAGAGACCCAGTACTTC
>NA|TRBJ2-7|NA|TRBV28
CASRNPYEQYF
TGTGCCAGCAGAAATCCCTACGAGCAGTACTTC
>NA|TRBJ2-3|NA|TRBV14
CASSEGGYTQYF
TGTGCCAGCAGCGAGGGGGGCTACACGCAGTATTTT
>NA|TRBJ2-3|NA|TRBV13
CASRRSGGHPDTQYF
TGTGCCAGCAGGAGGAGTGGGGGGCATCCAGATACGCAGTATTTT
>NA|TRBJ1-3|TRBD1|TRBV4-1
CASSQLYRQGGHTIYF
TGCGCCAGCAGCCAACTGTATAGACAGGGCGGGCACACCATATATTTT
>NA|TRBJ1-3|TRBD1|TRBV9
CASSVIAGGISGNTIYF
TGTGCCAGCAGCGTAATAGCAGGGGGGATCTCTGGAAACACCATATATTTT
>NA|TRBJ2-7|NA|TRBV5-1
CASGRDLGSYEQYF
TGCGCCAGCGGCCGGGACCTCGGCTCCTACGAGCAGTACTTC
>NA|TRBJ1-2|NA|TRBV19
CASSTTQSAGRTF
TGTGCCAGTAGTACCACGCAGAGTGCGGGCCGCACCTTC
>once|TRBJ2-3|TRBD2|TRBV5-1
CASSPEIGLAGTYTQYF
TGCGCCAGCAGCCCAGAAATTGGGCTAGCGGGGACCTATACGCAGTATTTT
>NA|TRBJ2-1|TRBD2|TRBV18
CASSPSSGRLSYNEQFF
TGTGCCAGCTCACCCAGTAGCGGGAGGCTCTCCTACAATGAGCAGTTCTTC
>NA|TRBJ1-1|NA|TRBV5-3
CARSLVRVRNTEAFF
TGTGCCAGAAGCTTGGTTAGGGTGAGGAACACTGAAGCTTTCTTT
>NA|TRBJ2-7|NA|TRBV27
CASSSGSRRAEQYF
TGTGCCAGCAGTTCGGGTTCACGCCGCGCCGAGCAGTACTTC
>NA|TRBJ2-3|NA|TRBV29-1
CSVGGGTDTQYF
TGCAGCGTTGGAGGGGGCACAGATACGCAGTATTTT
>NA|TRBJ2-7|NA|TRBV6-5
CASSYAGRAYEQYF
TGTGCCAGCAGTTACGCAGGGAGAGCTTACGAGCAGTACTTC
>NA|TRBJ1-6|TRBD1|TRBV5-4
CASSGGTGGSNSPLHF
TGTGCCAGCAGCGGCGGGACAGGGGGAAGTAATTCACCCCTCCACTTT
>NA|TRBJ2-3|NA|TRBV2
CASSGVTATDTQYF
TGTGCCAGCAGTGGGGTGACAGCCACAGATACGCAGTATTTT
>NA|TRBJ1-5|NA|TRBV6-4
CASSYDGNQPQHF
TGTGCCAGCAGTTACGATGGGAATCAGCCCCAGCATTTT
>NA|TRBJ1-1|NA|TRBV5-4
CASSFDGNTEAFF
TGTGCCAGCAGCTTCGACGGGAACACTGAAGCTTTCTTT
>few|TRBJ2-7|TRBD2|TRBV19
CASSPGGAADYEQYF
TGTGCCAGTAGCCCGGGGGGGGCGGCAGATTACGAGCAGTACTTC
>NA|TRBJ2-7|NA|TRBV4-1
CASSQGIVRPYEQYF
TGCGCCAGCAGCCAAGGTATTGTTCGTCCCTACGAGCAGTACTTC